The clone carrying this T cell receptor (beta chain) was detected once. In germline, CDR1 is PRHDT, CDR2 FYEKMQ (reference sequence). V shed 5 bases, J shed 6 bases, and the junction held 6 bases outside the gene matches. This CDR3 region has 14 residues. The sample comes from a study of cytomegalovirus exposure and HLA in healthy donors. 60 Vbeta and 13 Jbeta primers were used in PCR. The method was immunoSEQ multiplex PCR; TCRdb's version includes in-frame clones alone and lacks a portion of them. The table lists approximately 160,000 clones, less than 90% of them singletons, with about 4% in the top ten.

The chain carries TRBV13 and TRBJ2-1; 8 nucleotides line up with TRBD1. This TCR derives from a man aged 50 to 60 in good health and CMV-seropositive. The sequenced material came from PBMCs. DNA of the CDR3: TGTGCCAGCAGCACTCCTACAGGGGGCAATGAGCAGTTCTTC. It specifies CASSTPTGGNEQFF. Based on the CDR3 plus reference TRBV13 and TRBJ2-1, the full variable domain is AAGVIQSPRHLIKEKRETATLKCYPIPRHDTVYWYQQGPGQDPQFLISFYEKMQSDKGSIPDRFSAQQFSDYHSELNMSSLELGDSALYFCASSTPTGGNEQFFGPGTRLTVL.